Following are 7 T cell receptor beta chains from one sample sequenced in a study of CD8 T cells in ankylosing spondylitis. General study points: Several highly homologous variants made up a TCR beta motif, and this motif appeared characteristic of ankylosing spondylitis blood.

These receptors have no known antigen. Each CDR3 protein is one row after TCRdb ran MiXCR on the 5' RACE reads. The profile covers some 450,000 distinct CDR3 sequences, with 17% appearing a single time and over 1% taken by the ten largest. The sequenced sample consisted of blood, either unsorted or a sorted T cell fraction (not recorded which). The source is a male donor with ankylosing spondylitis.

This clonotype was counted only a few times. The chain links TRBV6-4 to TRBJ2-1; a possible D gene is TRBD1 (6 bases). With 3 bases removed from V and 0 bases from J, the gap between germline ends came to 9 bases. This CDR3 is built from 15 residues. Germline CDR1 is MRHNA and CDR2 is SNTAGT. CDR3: CASSEDRSSYNEQFF. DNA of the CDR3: TGTGCCAGCAGTGAAGACAGGAGCTCCTACAATGAGCAGTTCTTC.

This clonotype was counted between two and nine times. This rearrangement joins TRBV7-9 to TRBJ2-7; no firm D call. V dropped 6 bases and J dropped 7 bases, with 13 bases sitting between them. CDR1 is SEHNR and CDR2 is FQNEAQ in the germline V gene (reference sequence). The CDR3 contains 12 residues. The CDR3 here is CASSRTDGEQYF. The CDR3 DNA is TGTGCCAGCAGTCGAACAGACGGAGAGCAGTACTTC.

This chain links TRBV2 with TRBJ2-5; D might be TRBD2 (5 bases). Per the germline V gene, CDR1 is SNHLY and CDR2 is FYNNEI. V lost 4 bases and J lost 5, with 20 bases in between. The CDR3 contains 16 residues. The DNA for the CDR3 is TGTGCCAGCAGTGGAGGGTCAACCATATCCATGGAGACCCAGTACTTC. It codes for CASSGGSTISMETQYF.

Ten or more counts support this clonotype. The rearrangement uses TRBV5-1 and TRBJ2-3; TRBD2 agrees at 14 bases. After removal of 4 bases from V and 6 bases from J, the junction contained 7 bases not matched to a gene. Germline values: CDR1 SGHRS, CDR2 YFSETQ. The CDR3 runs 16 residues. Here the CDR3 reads CASSAGTSGSSDTQYF. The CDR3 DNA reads TGCGCCAGCAGCGCAGGGACTAGCGGGAGTTCCGATACGCAGTATTTT.

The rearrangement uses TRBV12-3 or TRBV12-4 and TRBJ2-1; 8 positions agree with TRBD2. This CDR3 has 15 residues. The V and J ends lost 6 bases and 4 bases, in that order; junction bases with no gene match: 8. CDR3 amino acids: CASRATGGLYNEQFF. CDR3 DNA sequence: TGTGCCAGCAGGGCCACGGGGGGGCTTTACAATGAGCAGTTCTTC.

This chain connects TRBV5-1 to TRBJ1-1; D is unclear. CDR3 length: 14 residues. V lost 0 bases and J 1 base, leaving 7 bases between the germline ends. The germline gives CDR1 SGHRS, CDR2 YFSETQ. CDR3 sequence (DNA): TGCGCCAGCAGCTTGGAGCCGACGAACACTGAAGCTTTCTTT. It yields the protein CASSLEPTNTEAFF.

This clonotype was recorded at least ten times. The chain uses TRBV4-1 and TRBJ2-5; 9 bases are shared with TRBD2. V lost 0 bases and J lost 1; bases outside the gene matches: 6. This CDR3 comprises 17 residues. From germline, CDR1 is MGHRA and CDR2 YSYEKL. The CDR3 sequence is CASSQDTAGGLQETQYF. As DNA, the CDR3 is TGCGCCAGCAGCCAAGATACAGCGGGGGGCCTCCAAGAGACCCAGTACTTC.